These T cell receptor beta chains were read from a single sample in a study of blood T cell repertoires in COVID-19. TCRdb's table, derived via immunoSEQ multiplex PCR, lists solely in-frame clones and lacks some. The profile covers fewer than 150,000 clones, with around three quarters appearing a single time and roughly 6% taken by the ten largest. Sequenced material: peripheral blood. These receptors were taken from a man in his sixties or seventies with acute or convalescent COVID-19. Both conserved end residues are part of each CDR3. A D gene is named only where the DNA matches it firmly. A row's size may be missing; if present it is once, few, many or a size class.

>.|TRBJ2-7|TRBV28|.
TGTGCCAGCAGTGTGCGCTACGAGCAGTACTTC
CASSVRYEQYF
>.|TRBJ2-1|TRBV5-4|TRBD2
TGTGCCAGCAGCTTGGGAGGGACTAGCGGGAGCAATGAGCAGTTCTTC
CASSLGGTSGSNEQFF
>.|TRBJ2-7|TRBV5-5|.
TGTGCCAGCAGCTTGTCGGGACATTTATACGAGCAGTACTTC
CASSLSGHLYEQYF
>.|TRBJ2-1|TRBV12-5|.
TGTGCTAGTGGTTTGGGCGGGGAGGAGTTCTTC
CASGLGGEEFF
>.|TRBJ2-7|TRBV27|.
TGTGCCAGCAGTTGGGGGCTGGGGAACTCCTACGAGCAGTACTTC
CASSWGLGNSYEQYF
>.|TRBJ1-1|TRBV2|.
TGTGCCATAAGGGGGGAGGGCACTGAAGCTTTCTTT
CAIRGEGTEAFF
>.|TRBJ2-2|TRBV7-2|TRBD2
TGTGCCAGCAGCCCGGCGGGGCTAGCGGGGGTCGCCGGGGAGCTGTTTTTT
CASSPAGLAGVAGELFF
>once|TRBJ1-2|TRBV28|TRBD1
TGTGCCAGCAGTTTTCAGGGGGCAGGTGGCTACACCTTC
CASSFQGAGGYTF
>once|TRBJ1-4|TRBV7-8|.
TGTGCCAGCAGCTTAAGGCTCAGGGGCAATAATGAAAAACTGTTTTTT
CASSLRLRGNNEKLFF
>.|TRBJ2-3|TRBV7-2|.
TGTGCCAGCAGCTTAGCTGGCACCAACCCCACAGATACGCAGTATTTT
CASSLAGTNPTDTQYF
>.|TRBJ1-1|TRBV7-9|TRBD1
TGTGCCAGCAGCTTAAAGTGGACAGGGGACAAAGCTTTCTTT
CASSLKWTGDKAFF
>.|TRBJ1-4|TRBV12-3/TRBV12-4|.
TGTGCCAGCAGGATGGGGCGCCTTGAAAAACTGTTTTTT
CASRMGRLEKLFF
>once|TRBJ1-5|TRBV28|.
TGTGCCAGCAGCGGTGATTCCAGCAATCAGCCCCAGCATTTT
CASSGDSSNQPQHF
>few|TRBJ1-4|TRBV28|.
TGTGCCAGCAGTTTTAGTGGTTGGGAGGGGCCGCGGACTAATGAAAAACTGTTTTTT
CASSFSGWEGPRTNEKLFF
>.|TRBJ1-6|TRBV11-2|.
TGTGCCAGCAGCTTATCTTTCACGGGTGGGTCACCCCTCCACTTT
CASSLSFTGGSPLHF
>.|TRBJ2-1|TRBV7-3|TRBD2
TGTGCCAGCAGCTTAACACTAGCGGGAAGGAATGAGCAGTTCTTC
CASSLTLAGRNEQFF
>many|TRBJ2-5|TRBV9|.
TGTGCCAGCAGCGTAGAAGGGGCGGTGCAAGAGACCCAGTACTTC
CASSVEGAVQETQYF
>.|TRBJ1-1|TRBV7-6|.
TGTGCCAGCAGCTTAGGTTGGGCCCAGAACACTGAAGCTTTCTTT
CASSLGWAQNTEAFF
>.|TRBJ1-4|TRBV6-5|.
TGTGCCAGCAGTTACCGCAGAGGAACAACTAATGAAAAACTGTTTTTT
CASSYRRGTTNEKLFF
>.|TRBJ2-7|TRBV29-1|.
TGCAGCGTGGCCGGGACTTCCTACGAGCAGTACTTC
CSVAGTSYEQYF